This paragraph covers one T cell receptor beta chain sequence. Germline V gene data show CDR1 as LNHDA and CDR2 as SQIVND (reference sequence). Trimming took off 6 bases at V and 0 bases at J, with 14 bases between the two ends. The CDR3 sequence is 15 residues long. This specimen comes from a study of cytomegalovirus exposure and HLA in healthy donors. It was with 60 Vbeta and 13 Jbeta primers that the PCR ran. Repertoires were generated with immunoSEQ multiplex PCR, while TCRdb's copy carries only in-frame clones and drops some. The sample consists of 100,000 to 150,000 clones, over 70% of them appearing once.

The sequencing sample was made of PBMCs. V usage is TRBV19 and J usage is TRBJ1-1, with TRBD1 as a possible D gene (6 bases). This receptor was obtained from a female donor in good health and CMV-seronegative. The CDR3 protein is CASSPDRPMNTEAFF. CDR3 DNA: TGTGCCAGTAGCCCAGACAGGCCAATGAACACTGAAGCTTTCTTT.